This T cell receptor beta chain is drawn from a study of prognosis after radiotherapy for stage I lung cancer. Genomic DNA yielded TCR beta CDR3, amplified by two-round multiplex PCR. Every TRBV and TRBJ gene had its own specific primer in first-round PCR. From the multiplex PCR reads, TCRdb called clonotypes with MiXCR, one entry per CDR3 protein. Of about 35,000 distinct CDR3 sequences in the sample, under 40% were seen once. Whole-study findings and limits: Tumor specificity of the expanded TCR clones was not determined.

The trim removed 7 bases at V and 6 bases at J, leaving 8 bases unmatched. This CDR3 comprises 16 residues. Per the germline V gene, CDR1 is LNHDA and CDR2 is SQIVND (reference sequence). By share, this clonotype ranks as medium-sized. Its antigen remains unknown. This TCR derives from a donor aged 50 or older with non-small cell lung cancer. The material was PBMCs, obtained before or after stereotactic body radiation therapy (not recorded which). The chain employs TRBV19 and TRBJ2-1; 14 bases match TRBD2. CDR3 nucleotide sequence: TGTGCCAGTACTGTAACAGGACTAGCGGGAGGCAATGAGCAGTTCTTC. Translation: CASTVTGLAGGNEQFF.